A selection of T cell receptor beta chains follows, all from one sample in a study of cytomegalovirus exposure and HLA in healthy donors. Measured with immunoSEQ multiplex PCR; TCRdb has only the in-frame clones, and not every one. The sample contains roughly 120,000 clones, around three quarters of which appear only once. Material for sequencing was PBMCs. The receptors derive from a man aged 25 to 40 in good health and CMV-seronegative. The CDR3 runs from the conserved cysteine through the conserved F or W. Each record gives: V gene, J gene, clone size, D gene, CDR3 protein, CDR3 DNA. A D gene is named only where the DNA matches it firmly. Expanded clones get a size class; other rows say once, few or many, or leave the size out.

>TRBV29-1|TRBJ1-4|once|TRBD1
CSVRDRDRDATNEKLFF
TGCAGCGTTAGAGACCGGGACAGGGATGCAACTAATGAAAAACTGTTTTTT
>TRBV5-8|TRBJ2-5|NA|TRBD1
CASSLGQGVGETQYF
TGTGCCAGCAGCTTGGGACAGGGGGTTGGAGAGACCCAGTACTTC
>TRBV5-1|TRBJ2-7|NA|TRBD1
CASSLEGDRGREQYF
TGCGCCAGCAGCTTGGAGGGGGACAGGGGGCGAGAGCAGTACTTC
>TRBV21-1|TRBJ2-7|NA|NA
CASSGTGPPYYEQYF
TGTGCCAGCAGCGGCACAGGGCCCCCGTACTACGAGCAGTACTTC
>TRBV4-2|TRBJ2-5|NA|NA
CASSQGRVWPETQYF
TGTGCCAGCAGCCAAGGGAGAGTGTGGCCGGAGACCCAGTACTTC
>TRBV4-3|TRBJ1-4|NA|TRBD1
CASSQVGQDNEKLFF
TGCGCCAGCAGCCAAGTGGGACAGGATAATGAAAAACTGTTTTTT
>TRBV7-9|TRBJ1-2|NA|TRBD1
CASSPRTGNIYGYTF
TGTGCCAGCAGCCCTAGGACAGGGAATATCTATGGCTACACCTTC
>TRBV4-1|TRBJ2-3|NA|NA
CASSQFVLWATDTQYF
TGCGCCAGCAGCCAATTTGTTTTATGGGCCACAGATACGCAGTATTTT
>TRBV25-1|TRBJ2-7|NA|TRBD2
CASSEARAGGLPEQYF
TGTGCCAGCAGTGAAGCTCGAGCGGGAGGGCTGCCCGAGCAGTACTTC
>TRBV28|TRBJ2-5|NA|TRBD1
CASSQDRAGTQYF
TGTGCCAGCAGTCAGGACAGGGCAGGGACCCAGTACTTC
>TRBV28|TRBJ1-2|few|NA
CASSLSRQMHGYTF
TGTGCCAGCAGTTTATCGAGGCAGATGCATGGCTACACCTTC
>TRBV7-9|TRBJ1-5|NA|TRBD1
CASSLEGAGQPQHF
TGTGCCAGCAGCTTAGAGGGGGCTGGTCAGCCCCAGCATTTT
>TRBV6-6|TRBJ2-7|NA|NA
CASSHQAGLHEQYF
TGTGCCAGCAGCCACCAAGCAGGGCTCCACGAGCAGTACTTC
>TRBV6-1|TRBJ2-1|NA|NA
CATKAGLQFF
TGTGCCACCAAGGCGGGCTTGCAGTTCTTC
>TRBV7-2|TRBJ2-7|NA|TRBD1
CASSLGQGISYEQYF
TGTGCCAGCAGCCTCGGACAGGGCATTTCCTACGAGCAGTACTTC
>TRBV15|TRBJ2-7|NA|TRBD1
CATSRDPGGSYEQYF
TGTGCCACCAGCAGAGATCCAGGGGGCTCCTACGAGCAGTACTTC
>TRBV15|TRBJ2-6|NA|NA
CATSRGVGSGANVLTF
TGTGCCACCAGCAGAGGGGTGGGCTCCGGGGCCAACGTCCTGACTTTC
>TRBV7-9|TRBJ2-7|NA|TRBD2
CASSLTGLGEVEQYF
TGTGCCAGCAGCTTGACGGGACTAGGCGAGGTCGAGCAGTACTTC
>TRBV5-4|TRBJ1-2|NA|NA
CASSLAPSDYGYTF
TGTGCCAGCAGCTTGGCCCCGTCCGACTATGGCTACACCTTC
>TRBV13|TRBJ2-1|NA|TRBD2
CASSLVPVGGRAGEQFF
TGTGCCAGCAGCTTAGTTCCCGTGGGGGGGAGGGCCGGGGAGCAGTTCTTC
>TRBV5-1|TRBJ1-2|NA|TRBD1
CASSSGQGGGGYGYTF
TGCGCCAGCAGCTCGGGACAGGGAGGAGGAGGCTATGGCTACACCTTC
>TRBV29-1|TRBJ2-1|NA|TRBD2
CSGTSNNEQFF
TGCAGCGGGACTAGCAACAATGAGCAGTTCTTC
>TRBV4-3|TRBJ1-6|NA|TRBD1
CASSQVGTGDHNSPLHF
TGCGCCAGCAGCCAAGTTGGGACAGGGGATCATAATTCACCCCTCCACTTT
>TRBV18|TRBJ2-3|NA|TRBD2
CASSPPRMGQALAGATDTQYF
TGTGCCAGCTCACCCCCACGGATGGGCCAGGCTCTAGCGGGAGCTACTGATACGCAGTATTTT
>TRBV4-3|TRBJ1-2|NA|TRBD1
CASSQVQGVYYGYTF
TGCGCCAGCAGCCAAGTACAGGGGGTGTACTATGGCTACACCTTC
>TRBV5-4|TRBJ2-1|NA|NA
CASSLTSKNEQFF
TGTGCCAGCAGCCTGACTAGTAAGAATGAGCAGTTCTTC
>TRBV29-1|TRBJ1-1|few|NA
CSATSGGIAEAFF
TGCAGCGCCACTTCGGGGGGCATAGCTGAAGCTTTCTTT